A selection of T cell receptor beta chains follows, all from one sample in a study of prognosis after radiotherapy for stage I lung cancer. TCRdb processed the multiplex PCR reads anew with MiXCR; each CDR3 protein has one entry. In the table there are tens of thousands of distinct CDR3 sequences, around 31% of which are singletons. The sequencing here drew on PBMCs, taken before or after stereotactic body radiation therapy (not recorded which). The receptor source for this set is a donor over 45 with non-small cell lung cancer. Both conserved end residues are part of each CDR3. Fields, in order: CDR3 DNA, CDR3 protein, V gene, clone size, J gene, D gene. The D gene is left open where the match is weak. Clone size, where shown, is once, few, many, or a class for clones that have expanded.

DNA: TGTGCCAGAACGGTCGAGGGGTGTAATCAGCCCCAGCATTTT
CDR3: CARTVEGCNQPQHF
V: TRBV28
size: -
J: TRBJ1-5
D: -

DNA: TGTGCCAGCACCGTTAACATCAACTCCTACAATGAGCAGTTCTTC
CDR3: CASTVNINSYNEQFF
V: TRBV12-3/TRBV12-4
size: many
J: TRBJ2-1
D: -

DNA: TGTGCCAGCAGTTCCGGGACGTTCTACAATGAGCAGTTCTTC
CDR3: CASSSGTFYNEQFF
V: TRBV6-2/TRBV6-3
size: -
J: TRBJ2-1
D: -

DNA: TGTGCCAGCGCCAGAGCCTTCTCCTACAATGAGCAGTTCTTC
CDR3: CASARAFSYNEQFF
V: TRBV27
size: many
J: TRBJ2-1
D: -

DNA: TGTGCCACCAGCATGGGGTTGGCTAATGAAAAACTGTTTTTT
CDR3: CATSMGLANEKLFF
V: TRBV15
size: many
J: TRBJ1-4
D: -

DNA: TGTGCCAGCAGCTACCCCAGGGGGGGCACTGAAGCTTTCTTT
CDR3: CASSYPRGGTEAFF
V: TRBV5-8
size: many
J: TRBJ1-1
D: TRBD1

DNA: TGCAGCGTTGAGCTGGGCCTAGAGTACAATGAGCAGTTCTTC
CDR3: CSVELGLEYNEQFF
V: TRBV29-1
size: many
J: TRBJ2-1
D: -

DNA: TGTGCCAGCAGCTCGGGACTAGCCTACAATGAGCAGTTCTTC
CDR3: CASSSGLAYNEQFF
V: TRBV11-3
size: many
J: TRBJ2-1
D: TRBD2

DNA: TGTGCCAGCAGCTGGGGAGTTGGGAATTCACCCCTCCACTTT
CDR3: CASSWGVGNSPLHF
V: TRBV5-8
size: -
J: TRBJ1-6
D: -

DNA: TGTGCCAGCAGTGAAAAGACTGAAGCTTTCTTT
CDR3: CASSEKTEAFF
V: TRBV6-1
size: many
J: TRBJ1-1
D: -

DNA: TGTGCCAGCAGTTTCTCTAGCGGGGGGGGAGAGACCCAGTACTTC
CDR3: CASSFSSGGGETQYF
V: TRBV2
size: many
J: TRBJ2-5
D: TRBD2

DNA: TGCAGTGCAAATGTTCCGGGACAGGTGGCCGATGAGCAGTTCTTC
CDR3: CSANVPGQVADEQFF
V: TRBV20-1
size: -
J: TRBJ2-1
D: TRBD1